This T cell receptor beta chain was sequenced in a study of blood T cell repertoires in COVID-19. Study-level background: Sites across the United States, Italy and Spain contributed samples from acute and convalescent COVID-19. PBMCs, B-cell-depleted T cells, or T cells provided the cDNA or gDNA that made up the material.

The CDR3 has 12 amino acids. V was clipped by 3 bases and J by 4 bases, with 7 bases between them. Germline CDR1 reads SGHNT; CDR2 reads YYREEE (reference sequence). Per the authors' pipeline: Estimation of nucleated cell counts relied on the amplification of reference gene primers. Sequenced by immunoSEQ multiplex PCR; TCRdb stores in-frame clones only, minus some. V and J calls and clone size are copied from that table; D and trimming were computed from the DNA. The sample records about 140,000 clones, roughly 80% being singletons. As regards this clone: One base away lies a much larger clone, so this may be a sequencing read error.

Source material: peripheral blood. This chain uses TRBV5-4 with TRBJ1-2, with a possible D match to TRBD1 (6 bases). This receptor was taken from a woman between 45 and 65 years old with active or convalescent COVID-19. Written as DNA, the CDR3 is TGTGCCAGCAGCTCGGACAGCTATGGCTACACCTTC. Its protein product is CASSSDSYGYTF.